The clone carrying this TCR beta chain was detected only a few times. Germline is not matched at one junction end, which may reflect a read error. One entry per CDR3 protein, called by TCRdb with MiXCR from the 5' RACE reads. The profile covers fewer than 900,000 distinct CDR3 sequences, with 15% to 20% appearing a single time and around 13% taken by the ten largest. Germline V gene data show CDR1 as LGHDT and CDR2 as YNNKEL (reference sequence). The CDR3 length is 14 residues. This sample is part of a study of identical twins. The data also belong to a second study, concerning T cells expressing NK-cell markers.

This clonotype originated in a woman aged 18-29 years in good health. Sequencing was done on a sample of PBMCs. The chain couples TRBV3-1 to TRBJ2-1, with 7 bases identical to TRBD2. In nucleotides, the CDR3 is TGTGCCAGCAGCCAAGTCCGGGACTACACTGAGCAGTTCTTC. This sequence encodes CASSQVRDYTEQFF.